Listed below are T cell receptor beta chains from one sample, sequenced in a study of blood T cell repertoires in COVID-19. Assay: immunoSEQ multiplex PCR; the TCRdb copy retains only in-frame clones and omits some. The sample shows around 97,000 clones, over 85% of them seen only once. Material for sequencing was peripheral blood. These receptors were obtained from a woman aged 80 or over in a cohort sampled during active COVID-19. Both conserved end residues are part of each CDR3. D genes are given only for firm matches. Rows may omit the clone size; those that give it use once, few, many or a size class.

J gene	D gene	V gene	clone size	CDR3 protein	CDR3 DNA
TRBJ2-7	TRBD1	TRBV14	-	CASSHLRQGWANEQYF	TGTGCCAGCAGCCACCTCAGACAGGGGTGGGCAAACGAGCAGTACTTC
TRBJ2-3	-	TRBV28	-	CASSSGGVRADTQYF	TGTGCCAGCAGTTCGGGCGGGGTGAGGGCAGATACGCAGTATTTT
TRBJ1-5	TRBD1	TRBV18	-	CASSPQGQGMSGQPQHF	TGTGCCAGCTCTCCCCAGGGACAGGGAATGTCAGGGCAGCCCCAGCATTTT
TRBJ1-5	-	TRBV20-1	-	CSAGGQSNQPQHF	TGCAGTGCTGGTGGACAGAGCAATCAGCCCCAGCATTTT
TRBJ1-2	TRBD1	TRBV6-6	-	CASNPRDSHYGYTF	TGTGCCAGCAACCCCCGGGACAGCCACTATGGCTACACCTTC
TRBJ2-1	-	TRBV7-3	-	CASGQLDNEQFF	TGTGCCAGTGGACAGCTAGACAATGAGCAGTTCTTC
TRBJ1-6	-	TRBV5-6	-	CASSSTVNSPLHF	TGTGCCAGCAGCTCGACAGTGAATTCACCCCTCCACTTT
TRBJ1-1	TRBD1	TRBV27	-	CASSPYRGGMAFF	TGTGCCAGCAGTCCCTACAGGGGGGGGATGGCTTTCTTT
TRBJ2-1	TRBD2	TRBV3-1/TRBV3-2	-	CASSLGLAHQFF	TGTGCCAGCAGCCTTGGACTAGCGCACCAGTTCTTC
TRBJ2-2	-	TRBV25-1	few	CASSLSESGELFF	TGTGCCAGCTCTCTGTCGGAGTCCGGGGAGCTGTTTTTT
TRBJ1-6	-	TRBV5-5	-	CASSLRGLGTSNSPLHF	TGTGCCAGCAGCTTAAGAGGCCTCGGCACTTCTAATTCACCCCTCCACTTT
TRBJ2-1	TRBD1	TRBV7-9	-	CASSNRQGAVVEQFF	TGTGCCAGCAGCAACCGCCAGGGGGCGGTTGTTGAGCAGTTCTTC
TRBJ2-3	TRBD2	TRBV18	-	CASSPTRAGGRMDTQYF	TGTGCCAGCTCACCAACGCGCGCGGGAGGCCGGATGGATACGCAGTATTTT
TRBJ2-6	-	TRBV30	-	CAWARTEKANVLTF	TGTGCCTGGGCTCGGACAGAAAAGGCCAACGTCCTGACTTTC
TRBJ2-1	TRBD2	TRBV7-2	-	CASSSGLALREQFF	TGTGCCAGCAGCTCGGGACTAGCGCTTCGTGAGCAGTTCTTC
TRBJ2-1	TRBD1	TRBV19	-	CASSHGQGSYNEQFF	TGTGCCAGTAGCCACGGACAGGGCTCCTACAATGAGCAGTTCTTC
TRBJ2-1	-	TRBV19	-	CASRSGGSSSYNEQFF	TGTGCCAGCCGGTCAGGGGGGTCGAGCTCCTACAATGAGCAGTTCTTC
TRBJ1-2	TRBD1	TRBV28	-	CANKGQGVAGGYTF	TGTGCCAATAAGGGACAGGGGGTCGCCGGTGGCTACACCTTC